This T cell receptor (beta chain) is drawn from a study of cytomegalovirus exposure and HLA in healthy donors. Study-level background: Among the 398 genotyped donors, approximately 82% were placed in the Caucasian-associated ancestry cluster.

Both 60 Vbeta primers and 13 Jbeta primers went into the PCR. Using immunoSEQ multiplex PCR, the repertoire was profiled, and TCRdb retains in-frame clones only, with some absent. This sample has roughly 65,000 clones, with around 68% found just once. Germline-derived CDR1 and CDR2 are MNHNS and SASEGT. The length of the CDR3 is 12 residues. V lost 4 bases to trimming and J lost 7 bases, with 10 bases between them. The material sequenced was PBMCs. This TCR came from a man in his forties or fifties in good health and CMV-seropositive. The chain employs TRBV6-1 and TRBJ1-2; possible D gene TRBD1, 5 bases. CDR3 protein: CASSGQSSGYTF. In nucleotides, the CDR3 is TGTGCCAGCAGTGGACAGAGCTCTGGCTACACCTTC.